A single sample gave rise to the 5 T cell receptor beta chains below, sequenced in a study of CXCR3-negative and CXCR3-positive naive CD8 T cells. These receptors' targets are unknown. Study results and limitations: CXCR3-positive naive cells carried more hydrophobic TRB CDR3s than CXCR3-negative ones.

Libraries were UMI-labeled 5' RACE TRB cDNA. TCRdb reprocessed the 5' RACE reads and reports one entry per CDR3 protein, with no DNA. In all, the sample yields about 63,000 distinct CDR3 sequences. Sequencing input: naive CXCR3+ CD8+ T cells from blood. Subset denoted: CD45RO-CCR7+CD27+CD95- naive CD8+ T cells expressing CXCR3 (TNR3+). The origin of the receptors is a human donor in good health. Some clones in this sample may be carry-over from other donors' samples.

The gene calls are TRBV13 and TRBJ2-2. Germline-derived CDR1 and CDR2 are PRHDT and FYEKMQ (reference sequence). The CDR3 runs to 14 residues. The CDR3 is CASSLDSGTGELFF.

This chain connects TRBV29-1 to TRBJ1-2; TCRdb proposes TRBD1, but this gene call is untestable without DNA. CDR3 size: 14 residues. CDR1 is SQVTM and CDR2 is ANQGSEA in the germline V gene. CDR3: CSVMDRAHIYGYTF.

Here the CDR3 reads CAISDPDGRYEQYF. The chain couples TRBV10-3 to TRBJ2-7; there is no DNA to check the TCRdb D call of TRBD1. Germline loops: CDR1 ENHRY, CDR2 SYGVKD. CDR3 size: 14 residues.

The rearrangement links TRBV29-1 to TRBJ2-2; TCRdb selects TRBD1, and the lack of DNA leaves this call unchecked. The germline gives CDR1 SQVTM, CDR2 ANQGSEA. CDR3 length: 14 amino acids. CDR3 loop: CSVQFGVPTGELFF.

This sequence joins TRBV6-6 and TRBJ1-1. Germline CDR1 and CDR2: MNHNY and SVGAGI (reference sequence). The CDR3 length is 13 residues. CDR3 loop: CASTGRQNTEAFF.